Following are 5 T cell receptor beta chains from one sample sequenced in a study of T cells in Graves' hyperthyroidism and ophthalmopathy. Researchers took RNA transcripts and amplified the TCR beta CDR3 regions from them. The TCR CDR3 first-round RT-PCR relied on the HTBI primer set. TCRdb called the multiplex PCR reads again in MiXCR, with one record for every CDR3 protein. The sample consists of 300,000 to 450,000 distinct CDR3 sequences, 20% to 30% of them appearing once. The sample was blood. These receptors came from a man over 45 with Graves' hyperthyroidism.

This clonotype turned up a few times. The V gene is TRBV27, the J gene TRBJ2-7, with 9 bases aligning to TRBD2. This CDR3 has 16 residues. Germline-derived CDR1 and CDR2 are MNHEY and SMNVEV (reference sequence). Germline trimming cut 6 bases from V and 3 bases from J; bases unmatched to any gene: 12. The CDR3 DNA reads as TGTGCCAGCAGGGCCGTAGCGGGAGTATTTTACTACGAGCAGTACTTC. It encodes CASRAVAGVFYYEQYF.

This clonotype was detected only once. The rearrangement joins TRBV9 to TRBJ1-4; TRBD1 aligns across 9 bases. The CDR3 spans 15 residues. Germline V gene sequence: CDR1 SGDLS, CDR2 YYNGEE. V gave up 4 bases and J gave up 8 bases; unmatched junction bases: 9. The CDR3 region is CASSISGTGREKLFF. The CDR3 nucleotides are TGTGCCAGCAGCATCTCCGGGACAGGGCGGGAAAAACTGTTTTTT.

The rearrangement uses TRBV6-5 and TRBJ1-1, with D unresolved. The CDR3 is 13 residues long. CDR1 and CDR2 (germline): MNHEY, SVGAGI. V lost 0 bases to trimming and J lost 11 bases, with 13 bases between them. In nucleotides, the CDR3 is TGTGCCAGCAGTTACTCGAAGGATGGAGGCGCTTTCTTT. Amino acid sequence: CASSYSKDGGAFF.

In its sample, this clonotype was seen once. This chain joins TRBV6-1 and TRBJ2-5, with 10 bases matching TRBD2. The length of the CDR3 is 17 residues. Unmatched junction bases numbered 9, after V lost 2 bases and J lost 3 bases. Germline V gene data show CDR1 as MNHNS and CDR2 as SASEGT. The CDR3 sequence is CASSELASGSREETQYF. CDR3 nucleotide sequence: TGTGCCAGCAGTGAACTGGCTAGCGGGAGTAGGGAAGAGACCCAGTACTTC.

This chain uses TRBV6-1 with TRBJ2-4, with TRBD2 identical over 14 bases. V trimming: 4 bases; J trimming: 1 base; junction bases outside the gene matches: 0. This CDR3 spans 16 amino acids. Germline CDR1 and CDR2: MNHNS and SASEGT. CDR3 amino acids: CASSGLAGGAKNIQYF. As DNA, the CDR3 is TGTGCCAGCAGTGGACTAGCGGGGGGGGCCAAAAACATTCAGTACTTC.